The 15 T cell receptor beta chains below all came from one sample that was sequenced in a study of OX40 agonist ivuxolimab in advanced cancers. Clones were sequenced by immunoSEQ multiplex PCR, and TCRdb holds only the in-frame ones, with some missing. This sample has over 100,000 clones; 75% to 90% occur once, and the top ten carry around 0.53%. The sequenced sample was CD4+ or CD8+ T cells sorted from blood, obtained in a trial of the OX40 agonist ivuxolimab. These receptors originate from an adult with an advanced solid tumor such as melanoma, head and neck, liver or kidney cancer.

This chain joins TRBV10-3 and TRBJ2-7; D is perhaps TRBD1 or TRBD2 (5 bases each). Trimming cost V 6 bases and J 1 base, with 13 bases left between them. From germline, CDR1 is ENHRY and CDR2 SYGVKD. The CDR3 covers 14 residues. The CDR3 protein is CAIRMMGTSYEQYF. The CDR3 nucleotides read TGTGCCATCAGGATGATGGGGACGTCCTACGAGCAGTACTTC.

This clone appeared a single time. The chain employs TRBV9 and TRBJ2-5; D is ambiguous. This CDR3 is built from 14 residues. Trimming removed 3 bases at V and 5 bases at J, with 14 bases between. The germline V gene has CDR1 SGDLS and CDR2 YYNGEE. The CDR3 DNA is TGTGCCAGCAGCGCGTCTGACATGATGGAGACCCAGTACTTC. Protein product: CASSASDMMETQYF.

This clone was picked up one time. The V call is TRBV6-5, the J call TRBJ2-2; 9 bases are shared with TRBD1. CDR1 is MNHEY and CDR2 is SVGAGI in the germline V gene. Germline trimming cut 2 bases from V and 7 bases from J; bases unmatched to any gene: 2. This CDR3 comprises 14 residues. The CDR3 bases are TGTGCCAGCAGTTACGGGACAGGGATCGGGGAGCTGTTTTTT. It translates to CASSYGTGIGELFF.

This rearrangement joins TRBV11-3 to TRBJ1-1; the D is unclear. V was shortened by 4 bases and J by 2 bases, with 11 bases between the two germline ends. The germline V gene has CDR1 SGHNT and CDR2 YENEEA. The CDR3 runs to 14 residues. CDR3 sequence: CASSSEGSNTEAFF. The CDR3 DNA reads TGTGCCAGCAGCTCCGAGGGATCCAACACTGAAGCTTTCTTT.

The V gene is TRBV4-2, the J gene TRBJ1-5; D is possibly TRBD1 (5 bases). The V gene lost 0 bases and the J gene lost 0 bases, with 9 bases spanning the gap. Germline-derived CDR1 and CDR2 are LGHNA and YNFKEQ. The CDR3 runs to 16 residues. The CDR3 bases are TGTGCCAGCAGCCAAGACCCGGACACTAGCAATCAGCCCCAGCATTTT. Encoded protein: CASSQDPDTSNQPQHF.

DNA for the CDR3: TGTGCCAGTAGTATCGCGGGACTTTGGCCCCTCCACTTT. This gives the protein CASSIAGLWPLHF. The genes are TRBV19 and TRBJ1-6, with D tentatively TRBD1 (5 bases). This CDR3 has 13 residues. The germline gives CDR1 LNHDA, CDR2 SQIVND (reference sequence). V dropped 3 bases and J dropped 13 bases, with 13 bases sitting between them.

The V and J genes are TRBV7-9 and TRBJ1-3; 8 bases agree with TRBD1. The V segment lost 7 bases and the J segment 9 bases; nucleotides outside the gene matches: 14. In germline, CDR1 is SEHNR, CDR2 FQNEAQ (reference sequence). This CDR3 has 15 amino acids. The CDR3 is CASTLTGQAGGTIYF. DNA of the CDR3: TGTGCCAGCACGCTGACGGGACAGGCTGGCGGCACCATATATTTT. Together with reference TRBV7-9 and TRBJ1-3, the CDR3 gives the full variable domain: DTGVSQNPRHKITKRGQNVTFRCDPISEHNRLYWYRQTLGQGPEFLTYFQNEAQLEKSRLLSDRFSAERPKGSFSTLEIQRTEQGDSAMYLCASTLTGQAGGTIYFGEGSWLTVV.

V and J are TRBV19 and TRBJ1-4, with unresolved D. V dropped 10 bases and J dropped 0 bases, with 12 bases sitting between them. CDR1 and CDR2 (germline): LNHDA, SQIVND (reference sequence). This CDR3 comprises 14 residues. The CDR3 sequence: CATAEAATNEKLFF. CDR3 DNA sequence: TGTGCCACCGCAGAAGCCGCAACTAATGAAAAACTGTTTTTT.

The chain combines TRBV5-1 with TRBJ1-2, with TRBD1 matching over 9 bases. In germline, CDR1 is SGHRS, CDR2 YFSETQ. Losses at the gene ends were 4 bases for V and 5 bases for J; bases not matched to a gene: 6. The CDR3 totals 14 residues. The DNA of the CDR3 is TGCGCCAGCAGCATAGGACAGGGGATATATGGCTACACCTTC. Its translation is CASSIGQGIYGYTF.

The rearrangement links TRBV28 to TRBJ2-2; 7 positions agree with TRBD1. V was clipped by 2 bases and J by 9 bases; unmatched bases: 12. This CDR3 spans 16 amino acids. CDR1 and CDR2 from the germline V gene are MDHEN and SYDVKM. The CDR3 DNA follows: TGTGCCAGCAGTTTAGGGACAGTCTCCCCGAAGTGGGAGCTGTTTTTT. Protein: CASSLGTVSPKWELFF.

This clone was seen a single time. This rearrangement joins TRBV11-3 to TRBJ2-1, with TRBD2 identical over 8 bases. Germline V gene sequence: CDR1 SGHNT, CDR2 YENEEA. The CDR3 consists of 14 residues. J lost 15 bases, V lost 5 bases, and 15 bases had no gene match. CDR3 residues: CASSRSGGSPPLFF. CDR3 DNA sequence: TGTGCCAGCAGCCGCAGCGGGGGATCCCCCCCTTTGTTCTTC.

V gene TRBV28 combines with J gene TRBJ2-5; no clear D gene. CDR3 length: 13 amino acids. Germline V gives CDR1 MDHEN, CDR2 SYDVKM. V was cut by 5 bases and J by 2 bases, with 9 bases left in between. CDR3 region: CASSTGRQETQYF. CDR3 DNA: TGTGCCAGCAGTACTGGGCGACAAGAGACCCAGTACTTC.

CDR3 sequence (DNA): TGTGCCAGCACTCGATCGGGGGCGGGCGAGCAGTACTTC. Translation: CASTRSGAGEQYF. The chain recombines TRBV6-5 with TRBJ2-7, with D perhaps assigned TRBD1 or TRBD2 (6 bases each). The V end was cut by 7 bases, the J end by 6 bases, with 16 bases between. This CDR3 is 13 amino acids long. Germline V gene sequence: CDR1 MNHEY, CDR2 SVGAGI.

The genes are TRBV6-1 and TRBJ1-5; D is possibly TRBD1 (5 bases). The ends were cut back, 3 bases at V and 2 bases at J, with 8 bases in the middle. In germline, CDR1 is MNHNS, CDR2 SASEGT. This CDR3 region has 14 residues. CDR3 protein: CASSDVGGNQPQHF. DNA of the CDR3: TGTGCCAGCAGTGATGTGGGGGGCAATCAGCCCCAGCATTTT.

The chain has TRBV10-2 and TRBJ2-1; D tentatively reads TRBD1 or TRBD2 (5 bases each). V dropped 9 bases and J dropped 10 bases, with 16 bases sitting between them. Germline lookup yields CDR1 WSHSY and CDR2 SAAADI. The CDR3 has 12 residues. The CDR3 protein is CASIRGRSEQFF. The CDR3 DNA reads TGCGCCAGTATACGGGGCAGAAGCGAGCAGTTCTTC.